The 31 T cell receptor beta chains reported below all come from one sample, sequenced in a study of cytomegalovirus exposure and HLA in healthy donors. The primer mix had 60 Vbeta and 13 Jbeta primers. This table comes from immunoSEQ multiplex PCR, and its TCRdb copy is limited to in-frame clones, with some not included. The repertoire holds 160,000 or so clones, with approximately 83% as singletons. Sequencing used PBMCs. The receptors shown here come from a woman between 18 and 29 years old in good health and CMV-seronegative.

This rearrangement joins TRBV5-4 to TRBJ2-1; 7 positions agree with TRBD2. Per the germline V gene, CDR1 is SGHNT and CDR2 is YYREEE (reference sequence). The V gene end was trimmed by 4 bases and the J gene end by 13 bases; junction bases not matched to a gene: 17. This CDR3 is 15 amino acids long. The CDR3: CASSLIGRAQGGQFF. CDR3 DNA: TGTGCCAGCAGCCTGATTGGGAGGGCCCAGGGTGGACAGTTCTTC. Using reference TRBV5-4 and TRBJ2-1 for the parts outside the CDR3, the full variable domain is ETGVTQSPTHLIKTRGQQVTLRCSSQSGHNTVSWYQQALGQGPQFIFQYYREEENGRGNFPPRFSGLQFPNYSSELNVNALELDDSALYLCASSLIGRAQGGQFFGPGTRLTVL.

The chain uses TRBV5-1 and TRBJ2-3; possible D gene TRBD1, 7 bases. Deletions cut 3 bases from V and 0 bases from J, with 14 bases between. Germline V gene data show CDR1 as SGHRS and CDR2 as YFSETQ. The CDR3 is 16 amino acids. CDR3 protein: CASSSQGGVSTDTQYF. The CDR3 coding sequence is TGCGCCAGCAGCTCCCAGGGGGGAGTGAGCACAGATACGCAGTATTTT.

The J gene is TRBJ2-7, the V gene TRBV28; perhaps TRBD1 as D (6 bases). Between the trimmed V and J ends, which lost 5 bases and 4 bases, there was a span of 15 bases. The CDR3 consists of 14 residues. Germline values: CDR1 MDHEN, CDR2 SYDVKM. CDR3 loop: CASSRTQGFYEQYF. The CDR3 nucleotides read TGTGCCAGCAGTCGTACACAGGGTTTTTACGAGCAGTACTTC.

The table lists this clone with a count of one. V and J are TRBV18 and TRBJ1-3; TRBD1 matches 11 bases. Germline V CDR1 and CDR2: KGHSH, LQKENI. There are 19 residues in the CDR3. V shed 4 bases and J 0 bases; nucleotides not matched to a gene: 11. CDR3 DNA: TGTGCCAGCTCACTTACTACAGGACAGGGGGCAACCTCTGGAAACACCATATATTTT. It translates to CASSLTTGQGATSGNTIYF.

V and J are TRBV28 and TRBJ2-3; D is possibly TRBD2 (6 bases). The CDR3 loop spans 15 amino acids. The V gene lost 1 base and the J gene lost 1 base, with 9 bases spanning the gap. Germline V gives CDR1 MDHEN, CDR2 SYDVKM. Here the CDR3 DNA reads TGTGCCAGCAGTTTATCACCTAGCGGCACAGATACGCAGTATTTT. Amino acids: CASSLSPSGTDTQYF.

This clone was recorded only once. This chain links TRBV7-9 with TRBJ1-1; 7 positions match TRBD1. V lost 3 bases to trimming and J lost 0 bases; unmatched junction nucleotides: 4. The CDR3 is 15 residues long. Germline CDR1 reads SEHNR; CDR2 reads FQNEAQ (reference sequence). The CDR3 loop is CASSLRTGLNTEAFF. The CDR3 DNA follows: TGTGCCAGCAGCTTGAGGACAGGACTGAACACTGAAGCTTTCTTT.

The CDR3 nucleotides read TGTGCCAGCAGGGCGAGGTCCTATAATTCACCCCTCCACTTT. This gives the protein CASRARSYNSPLHF. The V call is TRBV2, the J call TRBJ1-6; D unclear. The CDR3 length is 14 residues. Between the trimmed V and J ends, which lost 6 bases and 1 base, there was a span of 7 bases. Germline V gives CDR1 SNHLY, CDR2 FYNNEI.

This clone occurred once. The chain uses TRBV5-1 and TRBJ1-2; 7 bases line up with TRBD1. CDR1 SGHRS and CDR2 YFSETQ come from the germline V gene. The CDR3 has 15 amino acids. J gave up 2 bases and V 0 bases, and 4 bases lay outside the gene matches. The CDR3 coding sequence is TGCGCCAGCAGCTTGGGTGACAGGGCCAACTATGGCTACACCTTC. Residues: CASSLGDRANYGYTF.

The chain uses TRBV18 and TRBJ1-1; 7 bases agree with TRBD1. Germline V gives CDR1 KGHSH, CDR2 LQKENI. The CDR3 loop spans 17 amino acids. V trimming: 2 bases; J trimming: 0 bases; junction bases outside the gene matches: 9. The CDR3 spells CASSPNILTGVNTEAFF. CDR3 DNA: TGTGCCAGCTCACCAAACATTCTCACAGGGGTGAACACTGAAGCTTTCTTT.

The chain recombines TRBV28 with TRBJ1-2; 8 positions match TRBD1. The CDR3 covers 15 residues. Looked up from germline, CDR1 is MDHEN and CDR2 is SYDVKM. J was trimmed by 4 bases and V by 7 bases; bases with no gene match: 11. CDR3 DNA: TGTGCCAGCAAAGGATCAGGGGGCGGATTCTATGGCTACACCTTC. It codes for CASKGSGGGFYGYTF.

The J gene is TRBJ1-2, the V gene TRBV11-3, with 7 bases that match TRBD1. Losses at the gene ends were 4 bases for V and 0 bases for J; bases not matched to a gene: 5. CDR1 SGHNT and CDR2 YENEEA come from the germline V gene. This CDR3 is built from 15 residues. The CDR3 DNA reads TGTGCCAGCAGCTATTGGGGGACAGCTAACTATGGCTACACCTTC. Translating gives CASSYWGTANYGYTF.

This chain connects TRBV5-1 to TRBJ2-5; perhaps TRBD1 as D (5 bases). CDR3 size: 13 residues. Germline lookup yields CDR1 SGHRS and CDR2 YFSETQ. Trimming stripped 0 bases from V and 2 bases from J, with 5 bases between. The CDR3 loop reads CASSLEGQETQYF. DNA for the CDR3: TGCGCCAGCAGCTTGGAGGGGCAAGAGACCCAGTACTTC.

CDR3 loop: CASSYGQVNSGNTIYF. Written as DNA, the CDR3 is TGTGCCAGCAGCTACGGACAGGTCAACTCTGGAAACACCATATATTTT. J is TRBJ1-3 and V is TRBV7-6; 7 bases map to TRBD1. The CDR3 is made up of 16 amino acids. The germline V gene has CDR1 SGHVS and CDR2 FNYEAQ. The V and J ends lost 4 bases and 0 bases, in that order; junction bases with no gene match: 6.

The chain links TRBV20-1 to TRBJ2-4; TRBD1 is a possible D gene (5 bases). The V and J ends lost 3 bases and 8 bases respectively, with 8 bases between them. This CDR3 is built from 11 residues. Looked up from germline, CDR1 is DFQATT and CDR2 is SNEGSKA (reference sequence). CDR3 nucleotides: TGCAGTGCTAGCAGGGAACACATTCAGTACTTC. This gives the protein CSASREHIQYF.

A word on this clone: Compared with germline, one end of the junction differs, possibly owing to a read error. The rearrangement joins TRBV7-9 to TRBJ1-5; D perhaps matches TRBD1 (6 bases). CDR3 size: 16 residues. Germline CDR1 reads SEHNR; CDR2 reads FQNEAQ (reference sequence). The CDR3: CSSSQSGRGSNQPQHF. The DNA of the CDR3 is TGTTCCAGCAGCCAGTCGGGCAGGGGCAGCAATCAGCCCCAGCATTTT.

The J gene is TRBJ1-2, the V gene TRBV18; D remains ambiguous. Trimming took 3 bases from V and 4 from J, leaving 6 bases between them. Per germline, CDR1 KGHSH and CDR2 LQKENI. This CDR3 has 12 residues. The CDR3 coding sequence is TGTGCCAGCTCACCTAGTGGCTATGGCTACACCTTC. It specifies CASSPSGYGYTF.

This sequence joins TRBV19 and TRBJ1-5; 7 bases line up with TRBD1. The ends lost 3 bases at V and 0 bases at J; junction bases unmatched: 5. The CDR3 is 16 residues long. Germline V gene data show CDR1 as LNHDA and CDR2 as SQIVND (reference sequence). As DNA, the CDR3 is TGTGCCAGTAGTATCTCCGGGACAGATAGCAATCAGCCCCAGCATTTT. Amino acid sequence: CASSISGTDSNQPQHF.

The chain is built from TRBV9 and TRBJ2-1, with a tentative D call TRBD2 (5 bases). V shed 3 bases and J shed 0 bases, with 25 bases lying between them. Germline CDR1 SGDLS, CDR2 YYNGEE. This CDR3 has 20 amino acids. CDR3 bases: TGTGCCAGCAGCGATGGAGGCGAGGGAATGCGACTAATCTCCTACAATGAGCAGTTCTTC. Protein: CASSDGGEGMRLISYNEQFF.

This rearrangement joins TRBV6-6 to TRBJ2-2, with TRBD1 identical over 9 bases. Germline V CDR1 and CDR2: MNHNY, SVGAGI (reference sequence). After removal of 6 bases from V and 2 bases from J, the junction contained 1 base not matched to a gene. The CDR3 runs to 14 residues. For the CDR3, the DNA is TGTGCCAGCAGGACAGGGGGAAACACCGGGGAGCTGTTTTTT. Protein product: CASRTGGNTGELFF.

The chain is built from TRBV4-2 and TRBJ1-1; tentatively, D is TRBD1 (5 bases). This CDR3 is built from 17 residues. Germline CDR1 is LGHNA and CDR2 is YNFKEQ. V lost 0 bases and J lost 0, with 14 bases in between. CDR3 bases: TGTGCCAGCAGCCAAGATCAGGGAGGCCGAGTGAACACTGAAGCTTTCTTT. The encoded protein is CASSQDQGGRVNTEAFF.

This clone was recorded a few times. This sequence joins TRBV6-5 and TRBJ1-2; no clear D. The CDR3 runs 15 residues. V lost 5 bases, J lost 3 bases, and 16 bases lay in between. From germline, CDR1 is MNHEY and CDR2 SVGAGI. CDR3 in amino acids: CASSRQANSDYGYTF. Written as DNA, the CDR3 is TGTGCCAGCAGTCGACAAGCAAATTCGGACTATGGCTACACCTTC.

The rearrangement joins TRBV19 to TRBJ2-1, with D possibly matching TRBD1 (5 bases). The length of the CDR3 is 17 residues. Germline V lookup: CDR1 LNHDA, CDR2 SQIVND (reference sequence). The ends were cut back, 6 bases at V and 7 bases at J, with 25 bases in the middle. The CDR3 DNA follows: TGTGCCAGTAGCCAATCACAGGCGATCGAGTTCCTGAATGAGCAGTTCTTC. Protein: CASSQSQAIEFLNEQFF.

The CDR3 here is CASSVRPPRDRASYEQYF. In nucleotides, the CDR3 is TGTGCCAGCAGTGTCCGTCCCCCTAGAGACAGGGCCTCCTACGAGCAGTACTTC. V and J are TRBV11-2 and TRBJ2-7; TRBD1 matches at 7 bases. CDR3 size: 18 residues. The germline V gene has CDR1 SGHAT and CDR2 FQNNGV. V was clipped by 6 bases and J by 0 bases; unmatched bases: 17. The whole variable domain, filled in from reference TRBV11-2 and TRBJ2-7, reads EAGVAQSPRYKIIEKRQSVAFWCNPISGHATLYWYQQILGQGPKLLIQFQNNGVVDDSQLPKDRFSAERLKGVDSTLKIQPAKLEDSAVYLCASSVRPPRDRASYEQYFGPGTRLTVT.

The CDR3 DNA reads as TGCGCCAGCAGCTTGGGGCAGGGGGATAATTCACCCCTCCACTTT. Translated, it gives CASSLGQGDNSPLHF. V usage is TRBV5-1 and J usage is TRBJ1-6, with TRBD1 matching over 7 bases. Germline CDR1 reads SGHRS; CDR2 reads YFSETQ. The ends lost 0 bases at V and 5 bases at J; junction bases unmatched: 2. The CDR3 is 15 residues long.

A single count supports this clone. CDR3 loop: CAWSEGQGGQPQHF. The CDR3 DNA reads as TGTGCCTGGAGTGAGGGACAGGGAGGACAGCCCCAGCATTTT. The V and J genes are TRBV30 and TRBJ1-5, with TRBD1 matching 9 bases. The V gene's germline CDR1 is GTSNPN and CDR2 SVGIG (reference sequence). The ends lost 1 base at V and 7 bases at J; junction bases unmatched: 5. The CDR3 consists of 14 residues.

This clone was detected once. The rearrangement joins TRBV4-1 to TRBJ1-6, with D uncertain. This CDR3 is built from 15 residues. Between the trimmed V and J ends, which lost 1 base and 7 bases, there was a span of 11 bases. The germline gives CDR1 MGHRA, CDR2 YSYEKL. The chain's CDR3 is CASSQGLRENSPLHF. The CDR3 nucleotides read TGCGCCAGCAGCCAAGGCCTACGGGAGAATTCACCCCTCCACTTT.

The table lists this clone with a few counts. The chain employs TRBV27 and TRBJ2-7, with D maybe TRBD2 (5 bases). From germline, CDR1 is MNHEY and CDR2 SMNVEV (reference sequence). The V end was cut by 5 bases, the J end by 0 bases, with 11 bases between. This CDR3 is 14 amino acids long. CDR3 DNA sequence: TGTGCCAGCAGTCCACGCGGGCCCTCCTACGAGCAGTACTTC. Its protein product is CASSPRGPSYEQYF.

The chain employs TRBV6-5 and TRBJ2-5; D is perhaps TRBD1 (6 bases). Germline assignment: CDR1 MNHEY and CDR2 SVGAGI. The CDR3 runs 15 residues. Between the trimmed V and J ends, which lost 6 bases and 0 bases, there was a span of 14 bases. The CDR3 sequence: CASRSGQTYQETQYF. The DNA for the CDR3 is TGTGCCAGCAGATCAGGACAGACGTACCAAGAGACCCAGTACTTC.

This clone turned up a few times. The J gene is TRBJ1-2, the V gene TRBV27; D might be TRBD1 (6 bases). V was trimmed by 6 bases and J by 3 bases, leaving 11 bases between them. Germline assignment: CDR1 MNHEY and CDR2 SMNVEV (reference sequence). This CDR3 comprises 13 residues. CDR3: CASSSGAYYGYTF. In nucleotides, the CDR3 is TGTGCCAGCAGCTCAGGGGCTTACTATGGCTACACCTTC.

This chain links TRBV19 with TRBJ1-5; D perhaps matches TRBD1 (6 bases). Germline V gene sequence: CDR1 LNHDA, CDR2 SQIVND (reference sequence). CDR3 length: 15 residues. The ends were cut back, 2 bases at V and 1 base at J, with 9 bases in the middle. This CDR3 reads CASSIQGISNQPQHF. The CDR3 DNA reads TGTGCCAGTAGTATACAGGGGATAAGCAATCAGCCCCAGCATTTT.

This clone was seen only a few times. The V call is TRBV15, the J call TRBJ1-2; D uncertain. The CDR3 totals 12 residues. The germline V gene encodes CDR1 LNHNV and CDR2 YYDKDF (reference sequence). V was clipped by 0 bases and J by 14 bases, with 13 bases between them. Written as DNA, the CDR3 is TGTGCCACCAGCAGAGATCTGGCTACGAGGACCTTC. Translating it yields CATSRDLATRTF.